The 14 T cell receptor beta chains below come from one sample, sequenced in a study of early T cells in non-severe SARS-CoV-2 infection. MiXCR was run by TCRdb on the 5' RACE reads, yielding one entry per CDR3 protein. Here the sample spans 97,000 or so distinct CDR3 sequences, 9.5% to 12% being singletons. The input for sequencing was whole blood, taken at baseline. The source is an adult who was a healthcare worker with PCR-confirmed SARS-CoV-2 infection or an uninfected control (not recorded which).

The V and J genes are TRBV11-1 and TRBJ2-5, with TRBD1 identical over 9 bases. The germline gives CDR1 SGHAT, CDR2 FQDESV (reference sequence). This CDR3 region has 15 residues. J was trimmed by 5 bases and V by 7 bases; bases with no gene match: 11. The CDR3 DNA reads TGTGCCAGCACCGGCGGACAGGGGCGCTGGGAGACCCAGTACTTC. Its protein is CASTGGQGRWETQYF.

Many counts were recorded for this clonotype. The CDR3 sequence: CASSFRPPQEGTSPLHF. In nucleotides, the CDR3 is TGTGCCAGCAGCTTTCGACCCCCTCAGGAGGGTACTTCACCCCTCCACTTT. This chain joins TRBV6-5 and TRBJ1-6, with D unresolved. Germline-derived CDR1 and CDR2 are MNHEY and SVGAGI. The length of the CDR3 is 17 residues. With 6 bases removed from V and 9 bases from J, the gap between germline ends came to 24 bases.

This chain's CDR3 is CASSFRGVNTDTQYF. CDR3 in DNA: TGTGCCAGCAGCTTTCGCGGGGTCAACACAGATACGCAGTATTTT. The rearrangement links TRBV11-2 to TRBJ2-3, with D perhaps TRBD2 (6 bases). Trimming stripped 3 bases from V and 2 bases from J, with 12 bases between. Looked up from germline, CDR1 is SGHAT and CDR2 is FQNNGV. The CDR3 runs 15 residues.

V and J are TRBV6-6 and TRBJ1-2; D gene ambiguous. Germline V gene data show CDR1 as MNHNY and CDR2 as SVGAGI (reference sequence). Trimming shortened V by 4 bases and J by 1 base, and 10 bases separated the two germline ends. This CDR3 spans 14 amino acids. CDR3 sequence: CASSWGKLNYGYTF. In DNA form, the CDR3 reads TGTGCCAGCAGTTGGGGAAAACTTAACTATGGCTACACCTTC.

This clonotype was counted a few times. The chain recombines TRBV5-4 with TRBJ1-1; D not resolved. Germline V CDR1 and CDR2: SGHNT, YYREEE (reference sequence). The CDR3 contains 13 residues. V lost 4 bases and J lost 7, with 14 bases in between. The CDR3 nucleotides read TGTGCCAGCAGCCCCGAAAGGTCGGGTGAAGCTTTCTTT. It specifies CASSPERSGEAFF.

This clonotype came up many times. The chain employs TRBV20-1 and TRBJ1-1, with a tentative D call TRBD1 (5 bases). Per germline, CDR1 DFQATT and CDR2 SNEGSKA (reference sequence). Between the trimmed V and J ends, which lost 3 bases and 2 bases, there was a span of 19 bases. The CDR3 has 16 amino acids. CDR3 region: CSASGVVVGLNTEAFF. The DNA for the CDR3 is TGCAGTGCTAGTGGGGTTGTGGTGGGACTAAACACTGAAGCTTTCTTT.

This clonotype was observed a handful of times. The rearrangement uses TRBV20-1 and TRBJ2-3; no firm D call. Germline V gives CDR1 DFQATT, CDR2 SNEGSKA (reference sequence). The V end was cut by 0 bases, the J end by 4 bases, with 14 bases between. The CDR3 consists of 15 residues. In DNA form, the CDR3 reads TGCAGTGCTAGAGATCCTCACTCGAGGCCAGATACGCAGTATTTT. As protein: CSARDPHSRPDTQYF.

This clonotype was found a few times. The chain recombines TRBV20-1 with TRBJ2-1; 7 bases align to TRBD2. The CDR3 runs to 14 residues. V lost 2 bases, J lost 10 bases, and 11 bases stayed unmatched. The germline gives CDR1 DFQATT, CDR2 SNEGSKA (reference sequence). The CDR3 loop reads CSARPSGVLREQFF. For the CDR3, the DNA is TGCAGTGCTAGACCAAGCGGGGTGCTCAGGGAGCAGTTCTTC.

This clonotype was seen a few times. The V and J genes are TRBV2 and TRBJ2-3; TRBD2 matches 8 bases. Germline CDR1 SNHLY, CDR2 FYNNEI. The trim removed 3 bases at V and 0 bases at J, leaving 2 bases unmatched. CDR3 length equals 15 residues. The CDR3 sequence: CASSDIAGSTDTQYF. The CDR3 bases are TGTGCCAGCAGTGATATAGCGGGAAGCACAGATACGCAGTATTTT.

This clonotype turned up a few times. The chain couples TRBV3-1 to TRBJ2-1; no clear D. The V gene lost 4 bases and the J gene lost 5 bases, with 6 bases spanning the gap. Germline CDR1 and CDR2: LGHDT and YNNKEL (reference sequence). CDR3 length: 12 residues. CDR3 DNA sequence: TGTGCCAGCAGCCTTTACAACAATGAGCAGTTCTTC. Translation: CASSLYNNEQFF.

CDR3 sequence: CSVATGGRTEAFF. DNA for the CDR3: TGCAGCGTTGCTACAGGAGGGCGGACTGAAGCTTTCTTT. This chain uses TRBV29-1 with TRBJ1-1, with a tentative D call TRBD1 (5 bases). The V gene's germline CDR1 is SQVTM and CDR2 ANQGSEA. The CDR3 totals 13 residues. The germline V and J ends were trimmed by 4 bases and 5 bases, with 14 bases remaining between them.

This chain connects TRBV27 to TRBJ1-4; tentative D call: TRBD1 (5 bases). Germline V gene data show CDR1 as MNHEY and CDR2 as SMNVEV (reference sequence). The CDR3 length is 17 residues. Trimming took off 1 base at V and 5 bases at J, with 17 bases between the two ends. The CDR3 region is CASSLFVPGRTNEKLFF. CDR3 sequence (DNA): TGTGCCAGCAGTTTATTCGTCCCGGGACGGACAAATGAAAAACTGTTTTTT.

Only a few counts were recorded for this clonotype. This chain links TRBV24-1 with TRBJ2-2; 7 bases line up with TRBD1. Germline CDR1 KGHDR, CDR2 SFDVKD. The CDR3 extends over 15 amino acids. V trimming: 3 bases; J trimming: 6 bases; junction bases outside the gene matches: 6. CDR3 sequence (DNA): TGTGCCACCAGTGATCTACAGGGGAAGGCCGGGGAGCTGTTTTTT. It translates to CATSDLQGKAGELFF.

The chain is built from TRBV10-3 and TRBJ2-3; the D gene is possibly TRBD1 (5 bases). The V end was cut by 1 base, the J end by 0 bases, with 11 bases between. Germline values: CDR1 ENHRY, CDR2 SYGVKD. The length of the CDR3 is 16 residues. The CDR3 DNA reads TGTGCCATCAGTGAGTTCGACAGAAGAAGCACAGATACGCAGTATTTT. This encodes CAISEFDRRSTDTQYF.